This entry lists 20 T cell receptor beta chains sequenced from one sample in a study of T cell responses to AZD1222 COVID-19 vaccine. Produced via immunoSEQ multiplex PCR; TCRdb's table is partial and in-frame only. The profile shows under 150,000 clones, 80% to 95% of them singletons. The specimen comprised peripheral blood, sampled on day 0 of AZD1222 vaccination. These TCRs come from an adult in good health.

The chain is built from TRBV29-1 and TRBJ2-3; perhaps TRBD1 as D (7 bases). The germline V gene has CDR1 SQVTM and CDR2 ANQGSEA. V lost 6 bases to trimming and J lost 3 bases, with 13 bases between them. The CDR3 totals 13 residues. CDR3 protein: CSVRQGGTDTQYF. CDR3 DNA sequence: TGCAGCGTCCGACAGGGAGGTACAGATACGCAGTATTTT.

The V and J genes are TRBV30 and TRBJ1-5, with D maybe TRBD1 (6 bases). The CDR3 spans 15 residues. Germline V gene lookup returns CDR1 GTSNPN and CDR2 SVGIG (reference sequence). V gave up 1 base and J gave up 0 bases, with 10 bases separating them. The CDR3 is CAWSAGGGSNQPQHF. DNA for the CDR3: TGTGCCTGGAGTGCCGGAGGGGGTAGCAATCAGCCCCAGCATTTT.

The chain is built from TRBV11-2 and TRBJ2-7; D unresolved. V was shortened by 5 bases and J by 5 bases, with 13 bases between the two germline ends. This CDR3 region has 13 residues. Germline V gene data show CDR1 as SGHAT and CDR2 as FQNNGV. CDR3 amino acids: CASSPEITNEQYF. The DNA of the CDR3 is TGTGCCAGCAGCCCCGAGATTACTAACGAGCAGTACTTC.

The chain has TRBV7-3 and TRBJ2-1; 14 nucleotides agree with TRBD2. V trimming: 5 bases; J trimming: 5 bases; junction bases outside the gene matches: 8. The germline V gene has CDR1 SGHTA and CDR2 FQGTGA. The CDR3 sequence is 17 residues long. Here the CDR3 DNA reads TGTGCCAGCAGCCTGACTAGCGGGAGGGCCGGGAACAATGAGCAGTTCTTC. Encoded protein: CASSLTSGRAGNNEQFF.

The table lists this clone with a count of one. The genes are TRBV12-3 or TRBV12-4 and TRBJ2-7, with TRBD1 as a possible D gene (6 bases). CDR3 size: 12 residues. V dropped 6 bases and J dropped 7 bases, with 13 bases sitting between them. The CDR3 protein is CASSKDSLEQYF. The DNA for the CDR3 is TGTGCCAGCAGCAAGGACAGCTTGGAGCAGTACTTC.

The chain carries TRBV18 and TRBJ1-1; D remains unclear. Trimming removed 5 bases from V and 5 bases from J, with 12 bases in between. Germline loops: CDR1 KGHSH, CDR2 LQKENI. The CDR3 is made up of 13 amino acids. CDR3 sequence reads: CASSTVSRTEAFF. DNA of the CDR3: TGTGCCAGCTCAACGGTGTCGAGGACTGAAGCTTTCTTT. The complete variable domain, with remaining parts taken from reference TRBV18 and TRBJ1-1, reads NAGVMQNPRHLVRRRGQEARLRCSPMKGHSHVYWYRQLPEEGLKFMVYLQKENIIDESGMPKERFSAEFPKEGPSILRIQQVVRGDSAAYFCASSTVSRTEAFFGQGTRLTVV.

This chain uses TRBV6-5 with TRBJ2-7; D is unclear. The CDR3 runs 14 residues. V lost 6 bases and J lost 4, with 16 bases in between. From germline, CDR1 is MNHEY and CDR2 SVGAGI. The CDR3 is CASSPSRSRYEQYF. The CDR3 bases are TGTGCCAGCAGCCCCTCGCGGAGTCGGTACGAGCAGTACTTC.

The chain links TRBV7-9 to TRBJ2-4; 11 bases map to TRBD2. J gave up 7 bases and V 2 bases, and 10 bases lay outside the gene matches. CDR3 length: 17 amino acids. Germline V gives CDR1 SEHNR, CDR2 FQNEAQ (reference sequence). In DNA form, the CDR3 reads TGTGCCAGCAGCTTAATGTCTGAGCCTAGCGGGAGGAACATTCAGTACTTC. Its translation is CASSLMSEPSGRNIQYF.

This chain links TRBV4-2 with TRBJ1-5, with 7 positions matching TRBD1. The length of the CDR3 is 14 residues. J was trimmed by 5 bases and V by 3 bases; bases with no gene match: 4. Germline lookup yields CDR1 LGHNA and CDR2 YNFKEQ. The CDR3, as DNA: TGTGCCAGCAGCCATGGAGGGGGCGATCAGCCCCAGCATTTT. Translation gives CASSHGGGDQPQHF.

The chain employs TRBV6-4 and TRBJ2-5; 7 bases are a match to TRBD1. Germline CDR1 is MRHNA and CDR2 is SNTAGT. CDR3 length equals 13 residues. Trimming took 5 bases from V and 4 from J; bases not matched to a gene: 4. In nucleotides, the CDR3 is TGTGCCAGCAGTCAGGGGGTCGGAGAGACCCAGTACTTC. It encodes CASSQGVGETQYF.

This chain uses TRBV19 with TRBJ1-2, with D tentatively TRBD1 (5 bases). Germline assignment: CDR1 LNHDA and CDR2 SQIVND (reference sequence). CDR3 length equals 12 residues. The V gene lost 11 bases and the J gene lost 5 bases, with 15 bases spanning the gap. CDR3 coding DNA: TGTGCCGGGGGAGACAGAGATTATGGCTACACCTTC. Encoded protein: CAGGDRDYGYTF. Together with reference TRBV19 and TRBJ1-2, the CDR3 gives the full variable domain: DGGITQSPKYLFRKEGQNVTLSCEQNLNHDAMYWYRQDPGQGLRLIYYSQIVNDFQKGDIAEGYSVSREKKESFPLTVTSAQKNPTAFYLCAGGDRDYGYTFGSGTRLTVV.

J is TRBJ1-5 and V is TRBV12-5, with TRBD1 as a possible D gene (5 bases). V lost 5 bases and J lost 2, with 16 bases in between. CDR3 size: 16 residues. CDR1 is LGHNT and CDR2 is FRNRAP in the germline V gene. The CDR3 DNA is TGTGCTAGTGGTCTCTCGGGAGACAGTGGCAATCAGCCCCAGCATTTT. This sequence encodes CASGLSGDSGNQPQHF.

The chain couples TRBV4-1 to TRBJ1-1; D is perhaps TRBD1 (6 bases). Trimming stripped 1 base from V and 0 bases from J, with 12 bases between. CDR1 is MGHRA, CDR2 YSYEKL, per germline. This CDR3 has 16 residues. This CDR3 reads CASSQVSRGVNTEAFF. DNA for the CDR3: TGCGCCAGCAGCCAAGTGTCCAGGGGTGTGAACACTGAAGCTTTCTTT.

CDR3 in amino acids: CASSRRDRAGGNQPQHF. CDR3 sequence (DNA): TGTGCCAGCAGTCGCCGGGACAGGGCTGGGGGCAATCAGCCCCAGCATTTT. This chain uses TRBV6-2 or TRBV6-3 with TRBJ1-5; TRBD1 aligns across 9 bases. Germline V gives CDR1 MNHEY, CDR2 SVGEGT. The CDR3 has 17 amino acids. J gave up 2 bases and V 5 bases, and 10 bases lay outside the gene matches.

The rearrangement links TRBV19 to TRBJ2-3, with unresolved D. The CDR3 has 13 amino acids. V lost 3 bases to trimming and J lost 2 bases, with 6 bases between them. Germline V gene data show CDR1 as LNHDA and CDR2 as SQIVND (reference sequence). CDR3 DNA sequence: TGTGCCAGTAGTATTGAGAACACAGATACGCAGTATTTT. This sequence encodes CASSIENTDTQYF.

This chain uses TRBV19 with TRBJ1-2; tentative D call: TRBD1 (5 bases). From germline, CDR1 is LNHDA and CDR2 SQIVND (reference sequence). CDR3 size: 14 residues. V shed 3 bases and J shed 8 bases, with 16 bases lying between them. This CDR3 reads CASSMQGRSGGYTF. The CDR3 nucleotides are TGTGCCAGTAGTATGCAGGGCCGGTCCGGCGGCTACACCTTC. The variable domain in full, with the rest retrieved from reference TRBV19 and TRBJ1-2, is DGGITQSPKYLFRKEGQNVTLSCEQNLNHDAMYWYRQDPGQGLRLIYYSQIVNDFQKGDIAEGYSVSREKKESFPLTVTSAQKNPTAFYLCASSMQGRSGGYTFGSGTRLTVV.

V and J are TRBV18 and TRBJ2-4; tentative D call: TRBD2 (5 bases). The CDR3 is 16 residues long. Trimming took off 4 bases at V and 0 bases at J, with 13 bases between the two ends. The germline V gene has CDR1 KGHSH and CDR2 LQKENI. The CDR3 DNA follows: TGTGCCAGCTCACTGGTAGCGCTACTAGCCAAAAACATTCAGTACTTC. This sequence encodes CASSLVALLAKNIQYF.

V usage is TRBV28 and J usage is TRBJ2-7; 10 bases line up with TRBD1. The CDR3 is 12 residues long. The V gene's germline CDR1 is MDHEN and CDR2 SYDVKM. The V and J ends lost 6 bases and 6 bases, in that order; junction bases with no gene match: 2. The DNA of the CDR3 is TGTGCCAGCAGGGGACAGGGGATCGAGCAGTACTTC. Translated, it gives CASRGQGIEQYF.

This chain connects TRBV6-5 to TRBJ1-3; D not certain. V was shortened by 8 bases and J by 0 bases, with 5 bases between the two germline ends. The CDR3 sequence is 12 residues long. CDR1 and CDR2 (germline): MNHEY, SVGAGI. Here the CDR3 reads CASHGSGNTIYF. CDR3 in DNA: TGTGCCAGCCACGGCTCTGGAAACACCATATATTTT.

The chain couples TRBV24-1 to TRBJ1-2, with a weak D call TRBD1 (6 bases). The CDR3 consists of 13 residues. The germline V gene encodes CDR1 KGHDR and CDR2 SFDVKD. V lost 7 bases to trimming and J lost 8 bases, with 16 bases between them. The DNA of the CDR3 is TGTGCCACCAGCGAAAGGGGGGTTAGCGGCTACACCTTC. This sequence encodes CATSERGVSGYTF.